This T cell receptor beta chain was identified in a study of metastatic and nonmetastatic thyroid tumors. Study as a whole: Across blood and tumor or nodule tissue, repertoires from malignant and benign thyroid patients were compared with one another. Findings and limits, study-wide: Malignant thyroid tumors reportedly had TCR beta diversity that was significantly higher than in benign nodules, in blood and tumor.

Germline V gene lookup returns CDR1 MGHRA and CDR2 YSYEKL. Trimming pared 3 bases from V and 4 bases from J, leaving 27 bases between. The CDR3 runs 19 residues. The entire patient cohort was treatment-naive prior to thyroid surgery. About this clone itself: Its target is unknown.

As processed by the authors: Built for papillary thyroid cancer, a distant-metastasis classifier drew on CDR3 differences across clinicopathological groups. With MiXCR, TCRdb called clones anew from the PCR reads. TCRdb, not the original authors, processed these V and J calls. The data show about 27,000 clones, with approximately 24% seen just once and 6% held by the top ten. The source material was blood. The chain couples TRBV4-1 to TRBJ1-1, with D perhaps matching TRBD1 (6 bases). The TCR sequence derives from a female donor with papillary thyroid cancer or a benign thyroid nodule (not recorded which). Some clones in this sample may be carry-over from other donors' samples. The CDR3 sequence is CASSHGGVDRRKGSTEAFF. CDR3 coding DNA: TGCGCCAGCAGCCATGGGGGGGTGGACAGACGAAAGGGGTCCACTGAAGCTTTCTTT.